This T cell receptor beta chain derives from a study of blood T cell repertoires in COVID-19. Background on the study: Sites in the United States, Italy and Spain provided acute and convalescent COVID-19 samples. From T cells, B-cell-depleted T cells, or PBMCs came the material, which was cDNA or gDNA.

CDR1 ENHRY and CDR2 SYGVKD come from the germline V gene. This CDR3 spans 15 amino acids. V was clipped by 2 bases and J by 6 bases; unmatched bases: 1. This clone was detected a few times. Per the authors' pipeline: Amplified reference gene primers provided the basis for estimating nucleated cell counts. Only in-frame clones appear in the TCRdb table, and some are missing; sequencing was by immunoSEQ multiplex PCR. The V and J calls and clone size are taken from that table; D and trimming were inferred from the DNA. The table has 300,000 or so clones, around 89% seen once; the top ten hold roughly 6.5%.

This receptor was identified in a man younger than 35 who had recovered from COVID-19. The rearrangement links TRBV10-3 to TRBJ2-2; TRBD2 matches 12 bases. The sequenced sample was peripheral blood. The chain's CDR3 is CAISEGLAGPGELFF. CDR3 nucleotide sequence: TGTGCCATCAGTGAGGGACTAGCGGGACCCGGGGAGCTGTTTTTT.